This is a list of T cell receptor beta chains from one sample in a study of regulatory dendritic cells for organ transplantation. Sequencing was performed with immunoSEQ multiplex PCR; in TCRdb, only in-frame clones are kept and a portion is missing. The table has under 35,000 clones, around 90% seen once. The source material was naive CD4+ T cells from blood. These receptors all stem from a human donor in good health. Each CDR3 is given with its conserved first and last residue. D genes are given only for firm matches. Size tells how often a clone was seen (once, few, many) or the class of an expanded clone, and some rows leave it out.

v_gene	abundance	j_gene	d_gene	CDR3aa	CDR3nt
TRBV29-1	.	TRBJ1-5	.	CSVEEPNQPQHF	TGCAGCGTTGAAGAACCTAATCAGCCCCAGCATTTT
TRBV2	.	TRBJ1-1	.	CASSEALLTLLGSEAFF	TGTGCCAGCAGTGAAGCGCTTTTAACCCTGTTAGGCAGTGAAGCTTTCTTT
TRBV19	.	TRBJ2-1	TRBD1	CASSILPPGQGFGPYNEQFF	TGTGCCAGTAGTATCTTGCCCCCGGGACAGGGGTTCGGGCCCTACAATGAGCAGTTCTTC
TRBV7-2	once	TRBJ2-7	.	CASNFGRSYEQYF	TGTGCCAGCAACTTTGGGCGGTCCTACGAGCAGTACTTC
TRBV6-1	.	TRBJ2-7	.	CASSPNRYEQYF	TGTGCCAGCAGCCCCAATAGATACGAGCAGTACTTC
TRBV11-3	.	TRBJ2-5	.	CASSLEGFETQYF	TGTGCCAGCAGCTTAGAGGGGTTTGAGACCCAGTACTTC
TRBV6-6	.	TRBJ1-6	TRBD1	CASSYSGQEGNSPLHF	TGTGCCAGCAGTTATTCCGGACAGGAAGGAAATTCACCCCTCCACTTT
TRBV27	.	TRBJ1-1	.	CASSFRRSQGAFF	TGTGCCAGCAGTTTCCGGCGGTCTCAGGGAGCTTTCTTT
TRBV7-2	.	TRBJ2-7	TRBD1	CASSEPGQGYREQYF	TGTGCCAGCAGCGAACCGGGACAGGGTTACCGCGAGCAGTACTTC
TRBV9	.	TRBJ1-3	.	CASSRASSGNTIYF	TGTGCCAGCTCCAGGGCTAGCTCTGGAAACACCATATATTTT
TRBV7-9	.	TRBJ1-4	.	CASSSDSRPSEKLFF	TGTGCCAGCAGCTCCGACAGCCGCCCGAGTGAAAAACTGTTTTTT
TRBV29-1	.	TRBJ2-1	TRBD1	CSVVRDRGSYRQFF	TGCAGCGTCGTCCGGGACAGGGGCTCTTATCGGCAGTTCTTC
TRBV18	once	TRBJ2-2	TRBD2	CASSPGQSGRRHTGELFF	TGTGCCAGCTCACCAGGCCAAAGCGGGAGGAGGCACACCGGGGAGCTGTTTTTT
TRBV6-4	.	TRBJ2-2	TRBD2	CASGQWLVLAGQNTGELFF	TGTGCCAGCGGGCAATGGTTAGTGTTAGCGGGGCAAAACACCGGGGAGCTGTTTTTT
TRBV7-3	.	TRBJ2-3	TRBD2	CASSSPGLGDTQYF	TGTGCCAGCAGCTCGCCGGGACTAGGAGATACGCAGTATTTT
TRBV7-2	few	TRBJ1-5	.	CASSLDINQPQHF	TGTGCCAGCAGCTTAGATATTAATCAGCCCCAGCATTTT
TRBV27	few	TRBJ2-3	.	CASSRRGLVADTQYF	TGTGCCAGCTCCAGGAGGGGGTTGGTCGCAGATACGCAGTATTTT
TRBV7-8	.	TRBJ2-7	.	CASSSSTGVYYEQYF	TGTGCCAGCAGCTCGTCGACAGGAGTCTACTACGAGCAGTACTTC
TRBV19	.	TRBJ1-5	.	CATLRTGFPVDRDQPQHF	TGTGCCACCCTCAGGACGGGGTTTCCTGTTGATAGGGATCAGCCCCAGCATTTT
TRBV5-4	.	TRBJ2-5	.	CASSSWGRLQETQYF	TGTGCCAGCAGCTCATGGGGTCGTCTTCAAGAGACCCAGTACTTC
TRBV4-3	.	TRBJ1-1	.	CASSQDGVNTEAFF	TGCGCCAGCAGCCAAGACGGAGTGAACACTGAAGCTTTCTTT
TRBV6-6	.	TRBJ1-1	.	CASSYHQQGNTEAFF	TGTGCCAGCAGTTACCATCAGCAGGGAAACACTGAAGCTTTCTTT
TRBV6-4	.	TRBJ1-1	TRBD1	CASSWTGGVSAEAFF	TGTGCCAGCAGTTGGACAGGGGGCGTCAGCGCTGAAGCTTTCTTT
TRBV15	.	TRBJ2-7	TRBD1	CATSTVTGKRASYEQYF	TGTGCCACCAGCACCGTGACAGGGAAGAGGGCCTCCTACGAGCAGTACTTC
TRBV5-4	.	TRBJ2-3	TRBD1	CASSGGQVSTDTQYF	TGTGCCAGCAGCGGCGGACAGGTTAGCACAGATACGCAGTATTTT
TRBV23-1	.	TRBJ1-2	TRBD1	CASYRDSSNYGYTF	TGCGCCAGCTACCGGGACAGTTCTAACTATGGCTACACCTTC
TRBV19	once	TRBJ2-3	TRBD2	CATRTSGYPGETDTQYF	TGTGCCACCCGGACTAGCGGGTACCCGGGGGAAACAGATACGCAGTATTTT
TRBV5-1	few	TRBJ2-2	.	CASSFWGAGELFF	TGCGCCAGCAGCTTTTGGGGGGCCGGGGAGCTGTTTTTT
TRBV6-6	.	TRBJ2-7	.	CASSYSAQLYEQYF	TGTGCCAGCAGTTACTCGGCACAGCTATACGAGCAGTACTTC
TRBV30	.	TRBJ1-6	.	CAWTGSFNSPLHF	TGTGCCTGGACCGGGAGCTTTAATTCACCCCTCCACTTT
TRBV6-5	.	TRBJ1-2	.	CASSYRQGSYTF	TGTGCCAGCAGTTACCGGCAGGGTAGCTACACCTTC
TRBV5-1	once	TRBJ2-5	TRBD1	CASRRTGGVKLIETQYF	TGCGCCAGCAGAAGGACAGGGGGCGTGAAATTAATAGAGACCCAGTACTTC
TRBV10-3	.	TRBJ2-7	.	CAISESASGARVSREQYF	TGTGCCATCAGTGAGTCCGCCTCGGGCGCGCGTGTATCTCGCGAGCAGTACTTC
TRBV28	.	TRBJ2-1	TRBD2	CASTFWGERGLADYNEQFF	TGTGCCAGCACCTTTTGGGGTGAACGGGGACTAGCGGACTACAATGAGCAGTTCTTC
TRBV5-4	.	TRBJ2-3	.	CASSLAYTDTQYF	TGTGCCAGCAGCTTGGCCTACACAGATACGCAGTATTTT
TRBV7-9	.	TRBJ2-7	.	CASSNLLYGSSYEQYF	TGTGCCAGCAGTAATTTACTTTACGGTAGCTCCTACGAGCAGTACTTC
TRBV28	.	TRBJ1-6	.	CASSFNKRTYNSPLHF	TGTGCCAGCAGTTTTAATAAGCGAACCTATAATTCACCCCTCCACTTT
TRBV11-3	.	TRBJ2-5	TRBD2	CASSLAAGVETQYF	TGTGCCAGCAGCTTAGCCGCGGGAGTAGAGACCCAGTACTTC
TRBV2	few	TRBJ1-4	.	CASSGDRGEYEKLFF	TGTGCCAGCAGTGGGGATCGGGGGGAGTATGAAAAACTGTTTTTT
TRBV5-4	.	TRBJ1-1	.	CASSLDGGSTEAFF	TGTGCCAGCAGCTTGGACGGTGGAAGCACTGAAGCTTTCTTT
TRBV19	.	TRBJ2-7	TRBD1	CASSRRGQGDYGQYF	TGTGCCAGTAGTAGACGGGGACAGGGTGATTATGGGCAGTACTTC
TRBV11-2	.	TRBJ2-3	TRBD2	CASSPGGGKRAQYF	TGTGCCAGCAGCCCGGGGGGTGGGAAACGGGCGCAGTATTTT
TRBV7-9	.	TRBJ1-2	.	CASSLVPGDYGYTF	TGTGCCAGCAGCTTAGTTCCAGGGGACTATGGCTACACCTTC
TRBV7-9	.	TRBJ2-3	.	CASSLPLRADTQYF	TGTGCCAGCAGCCTGCCTCTGCGCGCAGATACGCAGTATTTT
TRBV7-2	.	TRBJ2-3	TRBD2	CASGRTSGGTDTQYF	TGTGCCAGCGGAAGGACTAGCGGAGGCACAGATACGCAGTATTTT
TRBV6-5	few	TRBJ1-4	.	CASSYTTTNEKLFF	TGTGCCAGCAGTTACACTACAACTAATGAAAAACTGTTTTTT
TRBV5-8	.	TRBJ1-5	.	CASSLFGVSFREPQHF	TGTGCCAGCAGCTTGTTCGGGGTTAGCTTCCGGGAGCCCCAGCATTTT
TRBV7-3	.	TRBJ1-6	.	CASSHDRNSPLHF	TGTGCCAGCAGCCACGACAGAAATTCACCCCTCCACTTT
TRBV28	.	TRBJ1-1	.	CASSSPARGNTEAFF	TGTGCCAGCAGTTCCCCCGCCCGGGGGAACACTGAAGCTTTCTTT
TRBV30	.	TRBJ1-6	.	CAWSLGRGPPLHF	TGTGCCTGGAGTTTAGGCCGCGGTCCACCCCTCCACTTT